Below, one T cell receptor beta chain is given with its context. The data derive from a study of cytomegalovirus exposure and HLA in healthy donors. Primers: 60 Vbeta forward and 13 Jbeta reverse. The assay was immunoSEQ multiplex PCR, and TCRdb's table has in-frame clones only and misses some. Of 140,000 to 150,000 clones listed, roughly 80% are singletons. V lost 8 bases to trimming and J lost 2 bases; unmatched junction nucleotides: 10. The CDR3 sequence is 15 residues long. The germline CDR1 and CDR2 sequences are ENHRY and SYGVKD. Source material: PBMCs. The clonotype was recovered from a man aged 40-55 years in good health and CMV-seronegative. The chain couples TRBV10-3 to TRBJ2-7; 9 bases agree with TRBD1. The CDR3 spells CAISASGTGTYEQYF. The CDR3 nucleotides read TGTGCCATCTCAGCGAGCGGGACAGGGACCTACGAGCAGTACTTC.